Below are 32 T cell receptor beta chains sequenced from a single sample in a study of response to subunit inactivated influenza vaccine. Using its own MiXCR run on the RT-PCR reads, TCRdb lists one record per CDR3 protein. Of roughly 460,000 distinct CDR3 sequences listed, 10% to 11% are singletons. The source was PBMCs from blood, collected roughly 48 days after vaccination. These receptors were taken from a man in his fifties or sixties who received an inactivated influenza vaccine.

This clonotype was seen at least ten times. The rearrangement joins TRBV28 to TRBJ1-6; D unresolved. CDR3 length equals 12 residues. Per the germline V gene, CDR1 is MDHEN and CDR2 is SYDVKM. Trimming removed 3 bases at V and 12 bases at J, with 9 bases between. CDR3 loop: CASSLPGLPLHF. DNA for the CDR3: TGTGCCAGCAGTTTGCCGGGTTTACCCCTCCACTTT.

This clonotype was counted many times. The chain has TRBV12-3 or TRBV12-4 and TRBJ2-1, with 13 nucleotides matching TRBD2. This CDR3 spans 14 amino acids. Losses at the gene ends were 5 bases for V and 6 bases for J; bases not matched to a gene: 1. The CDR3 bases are TGTGCCAGCAGTACTAGCGGGAGGGCCAATGAGCAGTTCTTC. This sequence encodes CASSTSGRANEQFF.

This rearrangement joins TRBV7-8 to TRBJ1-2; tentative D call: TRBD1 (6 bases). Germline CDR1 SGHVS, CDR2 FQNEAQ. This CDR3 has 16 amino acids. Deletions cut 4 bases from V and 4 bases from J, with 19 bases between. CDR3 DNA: TGTGCCAGCAGCTCTAGTTGCAAGGACAGTTTCTATGGCTACACCTTC. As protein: CASSSSCKDSFYGYTF.

The CDR3 region has the DNA TGCGCCAGCAGCTTGGCCGCTAAGAATGAGCAGTTCTTC. Protein product: CASSLAAKNEQFF. The chain has TRBV5-1 and TRBJ2-1; D gene uncertain. Per germline, CDR1 SGHRS and CDR2 YFSETQ. The germline V and J ends were trimmed by 0 bases and 7 bases, with 8 bases remaining between them. This CDR3 has 13 amino acids.

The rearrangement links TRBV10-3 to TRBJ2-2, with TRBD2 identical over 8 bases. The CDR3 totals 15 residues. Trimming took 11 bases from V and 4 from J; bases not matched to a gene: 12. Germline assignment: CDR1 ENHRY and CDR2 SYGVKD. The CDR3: CAAAPGGEITGELFF. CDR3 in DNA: TGTGCCGCCGCCCCCGGGGGGGAGATCACCGGGGAGCTGTTTTTT.

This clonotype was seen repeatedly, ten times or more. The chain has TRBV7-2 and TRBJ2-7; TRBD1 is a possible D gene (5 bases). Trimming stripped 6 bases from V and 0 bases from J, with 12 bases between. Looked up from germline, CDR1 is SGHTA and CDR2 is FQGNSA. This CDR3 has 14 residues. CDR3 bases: TGTGCCAGCAGAACAGGACCCAGCTCCTACGAGCAGTACTTC. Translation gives CASRTGPSSYEQYF.

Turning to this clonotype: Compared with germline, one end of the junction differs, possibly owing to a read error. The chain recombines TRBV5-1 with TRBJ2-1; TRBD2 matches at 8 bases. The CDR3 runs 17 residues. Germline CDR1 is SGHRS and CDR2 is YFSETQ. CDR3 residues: CASGLVGGTSLYNEQFF. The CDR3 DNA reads TGCGCCAGCGGCTTGGTGGGCGGGACTAGTCTTTACAATGAGCAGTTCTTC.

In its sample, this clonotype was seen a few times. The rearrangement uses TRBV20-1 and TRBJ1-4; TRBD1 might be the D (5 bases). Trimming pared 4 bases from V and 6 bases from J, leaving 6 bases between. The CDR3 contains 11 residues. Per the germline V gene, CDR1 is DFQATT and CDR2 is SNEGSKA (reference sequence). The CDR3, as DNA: TGCAGTGCTACGGGGGATGAAAAACTGTTTTTT. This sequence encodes CSATGDEKLFF.

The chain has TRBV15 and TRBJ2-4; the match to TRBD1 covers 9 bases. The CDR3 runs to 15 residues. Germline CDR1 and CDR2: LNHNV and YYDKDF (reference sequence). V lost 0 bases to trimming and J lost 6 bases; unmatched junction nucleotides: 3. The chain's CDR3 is CATSRDQGQGNIQYF. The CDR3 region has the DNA TGTGCCACCAGCAGAGATCAGGGACAGGGAAACATTCAGTACTTC.

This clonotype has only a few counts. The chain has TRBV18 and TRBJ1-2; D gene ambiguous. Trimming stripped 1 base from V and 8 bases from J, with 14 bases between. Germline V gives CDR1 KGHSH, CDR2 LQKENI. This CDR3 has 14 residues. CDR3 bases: TGTGCCAGCTCACCACAAGGGAACGTTGCAGGCTACACCTTC. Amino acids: CASSPQGNVAGYTF. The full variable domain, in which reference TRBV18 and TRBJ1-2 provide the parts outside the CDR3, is NAGVMQNPRHLVRRRGQEARLRCSPMKGHSHVYWYRQLPEEGLKFMVYLQKENIIDESGMPKERFSAEFPKEGPSILRIQQVVRGDSAAYFCASSPQGNVAGYTFGSGTRLTVV.

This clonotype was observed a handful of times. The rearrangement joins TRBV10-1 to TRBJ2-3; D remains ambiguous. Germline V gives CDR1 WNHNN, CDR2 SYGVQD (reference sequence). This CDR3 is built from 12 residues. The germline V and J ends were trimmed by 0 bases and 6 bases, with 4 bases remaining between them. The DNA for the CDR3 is TGCGCCAGCAGTGAGTCAGGGGATACGCAGTATTTT. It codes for CASSESGDTQYF.

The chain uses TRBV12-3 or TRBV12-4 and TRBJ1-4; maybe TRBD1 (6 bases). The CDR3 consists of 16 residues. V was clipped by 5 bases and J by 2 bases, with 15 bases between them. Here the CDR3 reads CASSPAHRVTNEKLFF. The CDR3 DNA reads TGTGCCAGCAGTCCCGCTCACAGGGTGACTAATGAAAAACTGTTTTTT.

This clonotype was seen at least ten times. This CDR3 reads CASSQWTGGEEKLFF. The CDR3 coding sequence is TGTGCCAGCAGCCAATGGACAGGGGGAGAGGAAAAACTGTTTTTT. V gene TRBV7-9 combines with J gene TRBJ1-4; 10 nucleotides match TRBD1. J lost 8 bases, V lost 5 bases, and 8 bases had no gene match. Germline lookup yields CDR1 SEHNR and CDR2 FQNEAQ (reference sequence). This CDR3 comprises 15 residues. The variable domain in full, completed from reference TRBV7-9 and TRBJ1-4, reads DTGVSQNPRHKITKRGQNVTFRCDPISEHNRLYWYRQTLGQGPEFLTYFQNEAQLEKSRLLSDRFSAERPKGSFSTLEIQRTEQGDSAMYLCASSQWTGGEEKLFFGSGTQLSVL.

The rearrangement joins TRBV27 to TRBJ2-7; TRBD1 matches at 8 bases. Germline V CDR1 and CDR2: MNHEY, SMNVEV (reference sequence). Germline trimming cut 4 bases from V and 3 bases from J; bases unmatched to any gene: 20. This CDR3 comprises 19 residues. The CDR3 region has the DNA TGTGCCAGCAGTTCCGACCTCCCGACCCGGGACAGGAATATCTACGAGCAGTACTTC. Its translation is CASSSDLPTRDRNIYEQYF.

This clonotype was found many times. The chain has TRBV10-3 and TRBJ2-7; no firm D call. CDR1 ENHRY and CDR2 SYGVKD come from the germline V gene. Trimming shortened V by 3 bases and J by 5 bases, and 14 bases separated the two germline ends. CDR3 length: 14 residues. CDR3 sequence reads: CAISDPRLDDEQYF. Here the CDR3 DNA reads TGTGCCATCAGTGACCCTCGGTTGGACGACGAGCAGTACTTC.

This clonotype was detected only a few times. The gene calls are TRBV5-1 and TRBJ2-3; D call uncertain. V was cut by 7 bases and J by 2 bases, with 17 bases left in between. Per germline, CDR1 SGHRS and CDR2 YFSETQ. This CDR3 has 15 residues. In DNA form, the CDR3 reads TGCGCCAGCCGAAGAGCGAAAGAGAACACAGATACGCAGTATTTT. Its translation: CASRRAKENTDTQYF.

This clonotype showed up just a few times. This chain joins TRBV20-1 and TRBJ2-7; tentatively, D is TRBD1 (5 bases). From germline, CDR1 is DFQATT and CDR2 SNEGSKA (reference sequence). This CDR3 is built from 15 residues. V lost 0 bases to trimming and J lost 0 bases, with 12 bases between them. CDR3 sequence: CSARDEAGPSYEQYF. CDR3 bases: TGCAGTGCTAGAGATGAGGCAGGGCCCTCCTACGAGCAGTACTTC.

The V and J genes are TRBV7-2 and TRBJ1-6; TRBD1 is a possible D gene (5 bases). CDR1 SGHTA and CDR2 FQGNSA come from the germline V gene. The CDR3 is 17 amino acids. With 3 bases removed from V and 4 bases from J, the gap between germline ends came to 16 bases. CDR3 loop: CASSLLGRDSYNSPLHF. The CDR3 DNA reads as TGTGCCAGCAGCTTGTTAGGTCGGGACTCATATAATTCACCCCTCCACTTT.

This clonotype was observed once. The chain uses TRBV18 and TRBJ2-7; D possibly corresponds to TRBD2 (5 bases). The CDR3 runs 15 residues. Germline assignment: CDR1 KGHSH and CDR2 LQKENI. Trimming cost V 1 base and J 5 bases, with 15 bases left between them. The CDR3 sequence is CASSPHEGALHEQYF. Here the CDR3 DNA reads TGTGCCAGCTCACCACACGAGGGAGCCTTACACGAGCAGTACTTC.

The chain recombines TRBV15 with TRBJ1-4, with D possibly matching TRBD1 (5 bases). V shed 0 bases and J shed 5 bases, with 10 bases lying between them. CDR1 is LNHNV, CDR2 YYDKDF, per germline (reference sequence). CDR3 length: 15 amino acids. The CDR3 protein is CATSRDRAGNEKLFF. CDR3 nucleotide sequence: TGTGCCACCAGCAGAGATCGGGCAGGGAATGAAAAACTGTTTTTT.

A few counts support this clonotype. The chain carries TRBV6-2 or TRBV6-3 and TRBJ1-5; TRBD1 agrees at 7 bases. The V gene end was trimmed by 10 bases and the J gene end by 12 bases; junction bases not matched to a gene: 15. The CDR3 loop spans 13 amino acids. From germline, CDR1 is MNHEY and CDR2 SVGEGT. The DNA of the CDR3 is TGTGCCACCGGGGACAGTTTGACTTCTGTCCAGCATTTT. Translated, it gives CATGDSLTSVQHF.

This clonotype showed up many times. Here the CDR3 DNA reads TGCAGTGCTAGCGCGGGCTACGAGCAGTACTTC. Protein product: CSASAGYEQYF. The rearrangement uses TRBV20-1 and TRBJ2-7, with D perhaps TRBD2 (5 bases). The CDR3 length is 11 residues. V lost 3 bases and J 3 bases, leaving 6 bases between the germline ends. Germline V gene lookup returns CDR1 DFQATT and CDR2 SNEGSKA (reference sequence).

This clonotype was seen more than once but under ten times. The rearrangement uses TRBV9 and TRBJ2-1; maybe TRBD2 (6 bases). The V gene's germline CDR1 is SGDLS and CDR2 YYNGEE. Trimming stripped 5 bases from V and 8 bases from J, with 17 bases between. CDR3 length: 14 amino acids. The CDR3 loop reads CASSGGWDGDEQFF. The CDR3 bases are TGTGCCAGCAGTGGGGGGTGGGACGGCGATGAGCAGTTCTTC.

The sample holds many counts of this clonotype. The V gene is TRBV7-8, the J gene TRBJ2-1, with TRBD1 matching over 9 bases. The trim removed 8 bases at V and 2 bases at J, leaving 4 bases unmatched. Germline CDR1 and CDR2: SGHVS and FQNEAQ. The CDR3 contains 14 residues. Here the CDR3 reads CASGRQGAYNEQFF. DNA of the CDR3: TGTGCCAGCGGGAGACAGGGGGCCTACAATGAGCAGTTCTTC.

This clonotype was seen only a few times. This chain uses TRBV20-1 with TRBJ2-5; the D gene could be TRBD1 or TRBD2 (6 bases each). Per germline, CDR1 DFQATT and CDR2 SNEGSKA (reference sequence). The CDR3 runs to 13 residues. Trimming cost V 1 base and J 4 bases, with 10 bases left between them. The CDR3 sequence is CSARVRGAETQYF. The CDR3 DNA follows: TGCAGTGCTAGAGTAAGGGGGGCAGAGACCCAGTACTTC.

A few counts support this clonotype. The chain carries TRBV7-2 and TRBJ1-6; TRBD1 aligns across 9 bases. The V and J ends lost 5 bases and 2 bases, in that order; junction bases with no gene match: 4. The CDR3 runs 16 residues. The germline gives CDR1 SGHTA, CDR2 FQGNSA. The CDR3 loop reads CASSPGQGTYNSPLHF. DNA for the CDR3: TGTGCCAGCAGCCCCGGACAGGGGACCTATAATTCACCCCTCCACTTT.

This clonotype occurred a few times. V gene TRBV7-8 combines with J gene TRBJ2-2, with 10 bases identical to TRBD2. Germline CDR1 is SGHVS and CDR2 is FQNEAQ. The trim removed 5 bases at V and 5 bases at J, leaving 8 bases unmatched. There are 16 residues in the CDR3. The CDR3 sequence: CASSESGRGLTGELFF. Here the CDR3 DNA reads TGTGCCAGCAGCGAAAGCGGGAGGGGATTAACCGGGGAGCTGTTTTTT.

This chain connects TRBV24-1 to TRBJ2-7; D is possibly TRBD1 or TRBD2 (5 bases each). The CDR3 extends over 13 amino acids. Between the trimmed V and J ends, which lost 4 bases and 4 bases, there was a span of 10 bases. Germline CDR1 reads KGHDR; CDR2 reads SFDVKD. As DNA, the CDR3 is TGTGCCACCAGTGAGGGGGTTAGTTACGAGCAGTACTTC. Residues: CATSEGVSYEQYF.

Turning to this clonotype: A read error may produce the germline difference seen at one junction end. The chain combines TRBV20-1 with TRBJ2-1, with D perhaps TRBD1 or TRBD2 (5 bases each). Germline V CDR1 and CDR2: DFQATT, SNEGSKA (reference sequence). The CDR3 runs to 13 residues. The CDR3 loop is CNASRGRLDEQFF. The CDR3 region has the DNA TGCAATGCTAGTCGGGGCCGACTGGATGAGCAGTTCTTC.

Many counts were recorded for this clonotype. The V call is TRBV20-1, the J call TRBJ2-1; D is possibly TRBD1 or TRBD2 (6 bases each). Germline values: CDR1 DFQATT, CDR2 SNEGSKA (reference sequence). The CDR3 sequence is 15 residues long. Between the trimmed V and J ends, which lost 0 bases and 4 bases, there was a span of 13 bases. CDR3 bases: TGCAGTGCTAGAGATCGGGGGCCCAGGTACAATGAGCAGTTCTTC. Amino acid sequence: CSARDRGPRYNEQFF.

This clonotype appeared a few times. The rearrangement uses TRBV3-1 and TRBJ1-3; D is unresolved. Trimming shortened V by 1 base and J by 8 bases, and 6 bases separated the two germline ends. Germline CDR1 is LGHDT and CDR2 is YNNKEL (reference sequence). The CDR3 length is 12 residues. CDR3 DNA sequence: TGTGCCAGCAGCCAAGGGGGTCACACCATATATTTT. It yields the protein CASSQGGHTIYF.

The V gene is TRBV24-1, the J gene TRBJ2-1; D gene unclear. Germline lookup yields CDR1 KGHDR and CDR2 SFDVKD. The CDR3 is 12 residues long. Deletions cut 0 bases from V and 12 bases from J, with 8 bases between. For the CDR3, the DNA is TGTGCCACCAGTGATTTGGCCAGTGTGCAGTTCTTC. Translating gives CATSDLASVQFF.